Sequencing of this TCR beta chain was carried out in a study of blood T cell repertoires in COVID-19. Seattle patient enrollment occurred during active infection, with longitudinal follow-up thereafter. From germline, CDR1 is SGHNT and CDR2 YENEEA. The CDR3 length is 17 residues. Trimming left V 5 bases short and J 8 bases short, with 24 bases between. Clones were sequenced by immunoSEQ multiplex PCR, and TCRdb holds only the in-frame ones, with some missing. The table has some 520,000 clones, approximately 92% seen once. Sequencing was performed on peripheral blood. This receptor was taken from a man aged 18 to 30 with COVID-19, enrolled during active disease. This chain connects TRBV11-3 to TRBJ2-2; weak D call: TRBD1 (6 bases). The CDR3 loop reads CASSPSRVKGTRGELFF. The CDR3 DNA is TGTGCCAGCAGCCCGAGCCGGGTGAAGGGGACACGGGGGGAGCTGTTTTTT.